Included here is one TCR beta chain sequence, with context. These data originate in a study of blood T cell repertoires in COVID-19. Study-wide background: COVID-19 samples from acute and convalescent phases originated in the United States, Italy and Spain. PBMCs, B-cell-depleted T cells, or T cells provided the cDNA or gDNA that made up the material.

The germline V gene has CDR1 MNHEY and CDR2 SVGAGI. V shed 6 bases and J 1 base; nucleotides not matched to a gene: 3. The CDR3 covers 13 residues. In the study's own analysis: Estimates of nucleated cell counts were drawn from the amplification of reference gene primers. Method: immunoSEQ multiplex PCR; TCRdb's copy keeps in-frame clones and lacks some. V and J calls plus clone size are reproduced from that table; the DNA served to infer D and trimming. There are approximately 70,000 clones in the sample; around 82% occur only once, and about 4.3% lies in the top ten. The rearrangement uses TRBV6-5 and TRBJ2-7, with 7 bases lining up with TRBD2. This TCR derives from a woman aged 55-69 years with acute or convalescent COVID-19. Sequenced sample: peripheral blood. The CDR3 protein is CASSRRGSYEQYF. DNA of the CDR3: TGTGCCAGCAGCCGGCGGGGGTCCTACGAGCAGTACTTC.